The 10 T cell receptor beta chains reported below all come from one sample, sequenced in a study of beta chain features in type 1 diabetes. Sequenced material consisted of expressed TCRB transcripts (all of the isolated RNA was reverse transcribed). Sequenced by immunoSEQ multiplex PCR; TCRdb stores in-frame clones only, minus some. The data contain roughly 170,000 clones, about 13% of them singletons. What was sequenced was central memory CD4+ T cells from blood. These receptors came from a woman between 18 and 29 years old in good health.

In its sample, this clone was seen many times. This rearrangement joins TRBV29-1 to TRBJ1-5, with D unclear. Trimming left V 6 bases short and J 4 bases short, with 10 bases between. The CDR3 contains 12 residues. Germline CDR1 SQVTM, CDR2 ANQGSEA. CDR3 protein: CSVSSSNQPQHF. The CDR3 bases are TGCAGCGTATCCAGTTCGAATCAGCCCCAGCATTTT.

The CDR3 DNA reads TGTGCCAGTAGTACCCTAGACGGAGCCAAAAACATTCAGTACTTC. Its protein is CASSTLDGAKNIQYF. This chain uses TRBV19 with TRBJ2-4; D is ambiguous. CDR1 is LNHDA, CDR2 SQIVND, per germline (reference sequence). This CDR3 has 15 amino acids. Trimming took off 4 bases at V and 0 bases at J, with 10 bases between the two ends.

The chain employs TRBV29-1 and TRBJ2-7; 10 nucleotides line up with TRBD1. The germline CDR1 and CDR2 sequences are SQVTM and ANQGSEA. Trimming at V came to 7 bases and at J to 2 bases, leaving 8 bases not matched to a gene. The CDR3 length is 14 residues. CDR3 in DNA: TGCAGCGCCACCGGGACAGGGGCAACCTACGAGCAGTACTTC. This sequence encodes CSATGTGATYEQYF.

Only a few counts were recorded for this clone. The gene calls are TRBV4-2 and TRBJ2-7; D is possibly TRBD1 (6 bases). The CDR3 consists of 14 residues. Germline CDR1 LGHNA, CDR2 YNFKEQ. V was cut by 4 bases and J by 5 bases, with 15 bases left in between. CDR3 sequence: CASSPRQAIDEQYF. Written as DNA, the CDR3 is TGTGCCAGCAGCCCTCGACAGGCTATAGACGAGCAGTACTTC.

The CDR3 is CASRFRDRDGNVLTF. The CDR3 bases are TGTGCCAGCAGATTTCGGGACAGGGATGGCAACGTCCTGACTTTC. This chain uses TRBV28 with TRBJ2-6, with TRBD1 matching over 9 bases. The ends lost 6 bases at V and 9 bases at J; junction bases unmatched: 9. CDR1 and CDR2 from the germline V gene are MDHEN and SYDVKM. This CDR3 region has 15 residues.

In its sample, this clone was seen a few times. The CDR3 spells CASSGQESSGNTIYF. In DNA form, the CDR3 reads TGTGCCAGCAGCGGACAGGAATCCTCTGGAAACACCATATATTTT. This chain joins TRBV9 and TRBJ1-3; the D gene is possibly TRBD1 (6 bases). The V gene's germline CDR1 is SGDLS and CDR2 YYNGEE. Deletions cut 3 bases from V and 0 bases from J, with 10 bases between. This CDR3 comprises 15 residues.

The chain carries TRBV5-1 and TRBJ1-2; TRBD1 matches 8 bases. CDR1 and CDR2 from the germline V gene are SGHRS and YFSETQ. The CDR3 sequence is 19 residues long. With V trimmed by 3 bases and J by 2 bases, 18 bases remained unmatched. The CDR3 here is CASSSRPSTGQGANYGYTF. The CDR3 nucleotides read TGCGCCAGCAGCTCTCGCCCCTCAACTGGACAGGGTGCCAACTATGGCTACACCTTC.

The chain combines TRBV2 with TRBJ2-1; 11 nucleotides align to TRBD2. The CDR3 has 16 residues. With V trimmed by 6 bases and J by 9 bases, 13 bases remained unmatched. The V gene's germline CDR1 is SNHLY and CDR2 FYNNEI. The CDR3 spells CASRETSGAREGEQFF. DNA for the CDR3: TGTGCCAGCAGGGAGACTAGCGGGGCCCGAGAGGGTGAGCAGTTCTTC.

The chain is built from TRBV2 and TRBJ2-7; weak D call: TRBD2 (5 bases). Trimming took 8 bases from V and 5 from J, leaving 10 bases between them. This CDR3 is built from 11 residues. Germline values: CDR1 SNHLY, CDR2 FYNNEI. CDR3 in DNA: TGTGCCAGCGAGGGCCGTAACGAGCAGTACTTC. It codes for CASEGRNEQYF.

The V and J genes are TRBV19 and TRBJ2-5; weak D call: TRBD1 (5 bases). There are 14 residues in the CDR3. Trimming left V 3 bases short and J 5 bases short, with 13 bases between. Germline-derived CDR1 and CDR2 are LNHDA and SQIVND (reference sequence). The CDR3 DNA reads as TGTGCCAGTAGTATTTCCAGCGCAGGGGAGACCCAGTACTTC. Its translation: CASSISSAGETQYF.